The 25 T cell receptor beta chains listed next were all sequenced from one sample in a study of blood T cell repertoires in COVID-19. The assay was immunoSEQ multiplex PCR, and TCRdb's table has in-frame clones only and misses some. The sample includes about 150,000 clones, about 85% of them seen just once. The sample comprised peripheral blood. The receptors derive from a man in his 70s who had recovered from COVID-19.

This rearrangement joins TRBV5-5 to TRBJ2-4; 7 positions match TRBD2. The CDR3 length is 14 residues. Trimming cost V 1 base and J 5 bases; bases outside gene matches: 3. CDR1 is SGHKS and CDR2 is YYEKEE in the germline V gene (reference sequence). For the CDR3, the DNA is TGTGCCAGCAGCTTGCGGGAGGCCCAAAACATTCAGTACTTC. Translated: CASSLREAQNIQYF.

In nucleotides, the CDR3 is TGTGCCAGCATGGGCCTTAATGAAAAACTGTTTTTT. This translates into CASMGLNEKLFF. This chain joins TRBV5-5 and TRBJ1-4; D unclear. The CDR3 is 12 amino acids. V lost 6 bases and J 4 bases, leaving 7 bases between the germline ends. The germline V gene encodes CDR1 SGHKS and CDR2 YYEKEE (reference sequence).

The chain links TRBV3-1 (or the pseudogene TRBV3-2) to TRBJ2-1; perhaps TRBD2 as D (6 bases). This CDR3 region has 15 residues. V gave up 1 base and J gave up 12 bases, with 19 bases separating them. CDR1 and CDR2 from the germline V gene are LGHDT and YNNKEL (reference sequence). CDR3 in amino acids: CASSQGRGALTVQFF. CDR3 bases: TGTGCCAGCAGCCAAGGGAGGGGTGCATTAACTGTGCAGTTCTTC.

The count of this clone is one. The chain carries TRBV5-4 and TRBJ2-5; D may be TRBD2 (6 bases). The germline V gene encodes CDR1 SGHNT and CDR2 YYREEE (reference sequence). Between the trimmed V and J ends, which lost 7 bases and 3 bases, there was a span of 16 bases. The CDR3 covers 14 residues. The CDR3 loop reads CASSQRVAEETQYF. The CDR3 DNA is TGTGCCAGCTCTCAGCGGGTAGCGGAAGAGACCCAGTACTTC.

The genes are TRBV11-2 and TRBJ1-6; 9 bases fit TRBD1. The CDR3 spans 15 residues. V shed 5 bases, J shed 10 bases, and the junction held 9 bases outside the gene matches. Germline V CDR1 and CDR2: SGHAT, FQNNGV. The CDR3 spells CASSPRQGEKSPLHF. Written as DNA, the CDR3 is TGTGCCAGCAGCCCCCGACAGGGGGAAAAATCACCCCTCCACTTT.

The chain carries TRBV4-1 and TRBJ2-7; TRBD2 might be the D (5 bases). Trimming shortened V by 0 bases and J by 6 bases, and 15 bases separated the two germline ends. The CDR3 length is 15 residues. Germline CDR1 MGHRA, CDR2 YSYEKL. The CDR3 DNA follows: TGCGCCAGCAGCCAAGACCGGGGAGCTCCTACCGAGCAGTACTTC. Translated, it gives CASSQDRGAPTEQYF.

The chain carries TRBV7-6 and TRBJ2-5, with D tentatively TRBD2 (6 bases). This CDR3 comprises 15 residues. Germline lookup yields CDR1 SGHVS and CDR2 FNYEAQ. The V end was cut by 1 base, the J end by 4 bases, with 13 bases between. The DNA for the CDR3 is TGTGCCAGCAGCTTAGTAGCGGAGAGGGGAGAGACCCAGTACTTC. Protein sequence: CASSLVAERGETQYF.

The genes are TRBV27 and TRBJ1-1, with 7 bases aligning to TRBD1. With V trimmed by 3 bases and J by 0 bases, 1 base remained unmatched. The CDR3 has 14 amino acids. The germline CDR1 and CDR2 sequences are MNHEY and SMNVEV (reference sequence). CDR3 region: CASSFRGMNTEAFF. Here the CDR3 DNA reads TGTGCCAGCAGTTTCAGGGGGATGAACACTGAAGCTTTCTTT.

V is TRBV3-1 (or the pseudogene TRBV3-2) and J is TRBJ1-2; tentatively, D is TRBD1 (5 bases). V was shortened by 2 bases and J by 1 base, with 8 bases between the two germline ends. CDR3 length: 14 residues. Germline CDR1 and CDR2: LGHDT and YNNKEL (reference sequence). The CDR3 DNA reads as TGTGCCAGCAGCCAACAGGGACTTAACTATGGCTACACCTTC. Protein sequence: CASSQQGLNYGYTF.

V and J are TRBV1 and TRBJ2-5; the D segment call TRBD2 is taken from the table without a DNA check. TRBV1 is reported as a pseudogene. The CDR3 has 15 residues. The CDR3 sequence is CTSSPPGLSPWTQYF. The CDR3 nucleotides read TGCACCAGCAGCCCGCCGGGACTATCCCCGTGGACCCAGTACTTC.

This chain links TRBV7-2 with TRBJ2-2; 10 positions match TRBD1. V was clipped by 5 bases and J by 5 bases; unmatched bases: 2. This CDR3 has 14 amino acids. Germline-derived CDR1 and CDR2 are SGHTA and FQGNSA. CDR3 protein: CASSMDRGTGELFF. CDR3 sequence (DNA): TGTGCCAGCAGCATGGACAGGGGGACCGGGGAGCTGTTTTTT. Full variable domain (missing parts from reference TRBV7-2 and TRBJ2-2): GAGVSQSPSNKVTEKGKDVELRCDPISGHTALYWYRQSLGQGLEFLIYFQGNSAPDKSGLPSDRFSAERTGGSVSTLTIQRTQQEDSAVYLCASSMDRGTGELFFGEGSRLTVL.

The chain links TRBV2 to TRBJ2-7, with 9 bases matching TRBD2. Germline assignment: CDR1 SNHLY and CDR2 FYNNEI. The CDR3 contains 16 residues. Unmatched junction bases numbered 9, after V lost 6 bases and J lost 0 bases. The CDR3 sequence: CASSDRLAVRSYEQYF. CDR3 in DNA: TGTGCCAGCAGCGATAGACTAGCGGTACGCTCCTACGAGCAGTACTTC.

The chain employs TRBV5-1 and TRBJ2-1, with D perhaps TRBD1 (5 bases). The CDR3 spans 11 residues. Germline CDR1 is SGHRS and CDR2 is YFSETQ. The V and J ends lost 3 bases and 10 bases respectively, with 8 bases between them. This chain's CDR3 is CASSSQGEQFF. The CDR3 DNA follows: TGCGCCAGCAGCTCCCAGGGAGAGCAGTTCTTC.

This chain links TRBV27 with TRBJ2-1; D is ambiguous. Germline CDR1 MNHEY, CDR2 SMNVEV (reference sequence). The CDR3 is made up of 14 amino acids. V dropped 5 bases and J dropped 8 bases, with 16 bases sitting between them. DNA of the CDR3: TGTGCCAGCAGTGTGGCGGCTCAGATCCATGAGCAGTTCTTC. This translates into CASSVAAQIHEQFF.

In this sample, this clone turned up once. V gene TRBV5-4 combines with J gene TRBJ1-2; tentatively, D is TRBD1 (5 bases). This CDR3 has 14 residues. The germline CDR1 and CDR2 sequences are SGHNT and YYREEE (reference sequence). Trimming stripped 3 bases from V and 4 bases from J, with 13 bases between. CDR3 sequence: CASSSPRDFYGYTF. CDR3 nucleotides: TGTGCCAGCAGCTCGCCCAGGGATTTCTATGGCTACACCTTC.

The chain carries TRBV6-5 and TRBJ1-1, with D maybe TRBD1 (6 bases). The germline gives CDR1 MNHEY, CDR2 SVGAGI. V lost 7 bases to trimming and J lost 3 bases, with 12 bases between them. The CDR3 consists of 13 residues. The CDR3 region has the DNA TGTGCCAGCACCGAGGGGGGGTACACTGAAGCTTTCTTT. Its protein product is CASTEGGYTEAFF.

In this sample, this clone turned up once. The V gene is TRBV18, the J gene TRBJ1-1; the match to TRBD1 covers 9 bases. CDR1 KGHSH and CDR2 LQKENI come from the germline V gene. This CDR3 contains 14 residues. V was clipped by 6 bases and J by 2 bases; unmatched bases: 4. CDR3 residues: CASSGTGRNTEAFF. CDR3 nucleotides: TGTGCCAGCTCGGGGACAGGGAGAAACACTGAAGCTTTCTTT.

This chain joins TRBV12-3 or TRBV12-4 and TRBJ1-5; D unclear. The CDR3 extends over 12 amino acids. V lost 3 bases to trimming and J lost 6 bases, with 6 bases between them. CDR3 DNA: TGTGCCAGCAGTTTGGAGGGTCAGCCCCAGCATTTT. Amino acids: CASSLEGQPQHF.

This sequence joins TRBV2 and TRBJ1-2, with TRBD1 matching over 8 bases. V lost 5 bases and J lost 2; bases outside the gene matches: 4. This CDR3 has 14 residues. The germline gives CDR1 SNHLY, CDR2 FYNNEI. The DNA of the CDR3 is TGTGCCAGCAGTCCCCGGACAGGGAACTATGGCTACACCTTC. This sequence encodes CASSPRTGNYGYTF.

The chain recombines TRBV3-1 (or the pseudogene TRBV3-2) with TRBJ1-2, with D possibly matching TRBD1 (5 bases). Germline V gene lookup returns CDR1 LGHDT and CDR2 YNNKEL (reference sequence). The V end was cut by 4 bases, the J end by 8 bases, with 17 bases between. CDR3 length: 14 residues. The CDR3 nucleotides read TGTGCCAGCAGCCCCTTAGGGGAGGGATTGGGCTACACCTTC. Residues: CASSPLGEGLGYTF.

Only a few counts were recorded for this clone. The chain recombines TRBV3-1 (or the pseudogene TRBV3-2) with TRBJ1-5; 8 bases line up with TRBD1. Germline V gene sequence: CDR1 LGHDT, CDR2 YNNKEL (reference sequence). The CDR3 consists of 14 residues. V was pared by 4 bases and J by 7 bases, with 6 bases of the junction left unmatched. The CDR3 coding sequence is TGTGCCAGCAGCCTGACAGGGGCAAGGCAGCCCCAGCATTTT. This translates into CASSLTGARQPQHF.

This clone occurred a few times. The genes are TRBV5-1 and TRBJ2-7, with 7 bases lining up with TRBD1. CDR3 length: 13 amino acids. The V gene end was trimmed by 4 bases and the J gene end by 6 bases; junction bases not matched to a gene: 7. CDR1 and CDR2 (germline): SGHRS, YFSETQ. The CDR3 DNA reads as TGCGCCAGCAGCATGACAGGGCAGGGCGAGCAGTACTTC. This encodes CASSMTGQGEQYF.

The chain links TRBV29-1 to TRBJ2-7; D possibly corresponds to TRBD1 (5 bases). V was trimmed by 7 bases and J by 0 bases, leaving 13 bases between them. Germline V gives CDR1 SQVTM, CDR2 ANQGSEA. The CDR3 sequence is 13 residues long. The CDR3 sequence: CSASQESSYEQYF. CDR3 DNA sequence: TGCAGCGCCTCACAGGAGAGCTCCTACGAGCAGTACTTC.

The chain recombines TRBV11-2 with TRBJ2-3, with TRBD1 matching over 7 bases. The CDR3 is 15 residues long. Looked up from germline, CDR1 is SGHAT and CDR2 is FQNNGV. Trimming removed 3 bases from V and 2 bases from J; junction bases left unmatched: 5. The CDR3 spells CASSLETGFTDTQYF. The CDR3, as DNA: TGTGCCAGCAGCTTGGAGACAGGGTTCACAGATACGCAGTATTTT.

Comments on this clone: The sample holds other DNA sequences that translate to the same CDR3. CDR3 DNA: TGTGCCAGCAGTGAAGCCGGGGACACTGAAGCTTTCTTT. This gives the protein CASSEAGDTEAFF. J is TRBJ1-1 and V is TRBV6-1; D not resolved. Germline V gene data show CDR1 as MNHNS and CDR2 as SASEGT. The V end was cut by 0 bases, the J end by 3 bases, with 5 bases between. This CDR3 has 13 amino acids.